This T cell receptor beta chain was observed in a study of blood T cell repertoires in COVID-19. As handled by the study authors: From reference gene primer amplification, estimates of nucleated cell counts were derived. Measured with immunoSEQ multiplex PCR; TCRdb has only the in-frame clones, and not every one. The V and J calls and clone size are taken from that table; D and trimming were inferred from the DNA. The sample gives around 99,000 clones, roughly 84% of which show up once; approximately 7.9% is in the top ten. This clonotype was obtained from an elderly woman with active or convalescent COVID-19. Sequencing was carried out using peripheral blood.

The DNA for the CDR3 is TGTGCCACCATCAACAGGGGGGCCAATTCACCCCTCCACTTT. Its protein is CATINRGANSPLHF. The rearrangement joins TRBV2 to TRBJ1-6; 8 nucleotides match TRBD1. The V segment lost 10 bases and the J segment 7 bases; nucleotides outside the gene matches: 9. From germline, CDR1 is SNHLY and CDR2 FYNNEI. There are 14 residues in the CDR3.